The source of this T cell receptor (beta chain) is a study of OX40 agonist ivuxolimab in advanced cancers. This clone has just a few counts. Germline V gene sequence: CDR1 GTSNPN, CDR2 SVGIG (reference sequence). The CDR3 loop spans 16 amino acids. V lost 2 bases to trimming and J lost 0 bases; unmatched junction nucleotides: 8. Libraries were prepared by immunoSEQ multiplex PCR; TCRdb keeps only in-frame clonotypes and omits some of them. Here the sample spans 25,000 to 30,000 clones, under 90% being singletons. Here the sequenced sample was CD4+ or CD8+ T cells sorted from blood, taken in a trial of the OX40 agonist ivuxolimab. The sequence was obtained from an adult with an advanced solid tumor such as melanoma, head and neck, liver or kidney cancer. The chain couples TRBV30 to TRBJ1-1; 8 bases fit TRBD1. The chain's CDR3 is CAWSPGTGIMNTEAFF. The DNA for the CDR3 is TGTGCCTGGAGTCCCGGGACAGGTATCATGAACACTGAAGCTTTCTTT.